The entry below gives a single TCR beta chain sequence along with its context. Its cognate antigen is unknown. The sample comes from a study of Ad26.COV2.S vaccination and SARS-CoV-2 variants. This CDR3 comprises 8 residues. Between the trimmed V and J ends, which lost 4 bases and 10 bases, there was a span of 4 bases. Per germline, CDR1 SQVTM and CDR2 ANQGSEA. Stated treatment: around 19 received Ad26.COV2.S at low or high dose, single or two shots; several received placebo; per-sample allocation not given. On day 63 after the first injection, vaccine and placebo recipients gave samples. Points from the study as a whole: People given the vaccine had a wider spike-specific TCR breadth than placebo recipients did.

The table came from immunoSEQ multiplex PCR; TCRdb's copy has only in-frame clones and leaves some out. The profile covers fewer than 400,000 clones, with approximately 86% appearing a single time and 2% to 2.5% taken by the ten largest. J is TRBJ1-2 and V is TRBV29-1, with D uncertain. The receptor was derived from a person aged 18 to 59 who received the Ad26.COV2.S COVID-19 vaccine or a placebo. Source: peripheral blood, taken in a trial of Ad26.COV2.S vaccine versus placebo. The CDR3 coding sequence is TGCAGCGTTGGTGCCTACACCTTC. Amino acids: CSVGAYTF.